The text below deals with one T cell receptor (beta chain). The antigen is undetermined. This record belongs to a study of regulatory T cells in long-lasting Graves disease. The study's findings and limits: Researchers examined only peripheral blood and not thyroid tissue. Limited sample numbers may have lowered accuracy. Persistent Graves' patients had lower TCR diversity than newly diagnosed ones.

Time point indicated: persistent/refractory GD, antithyroid drugs over 5 years with positive TRAb. There was RNA extracted from PBMCs, and the TCR library was made from it. CDR3-region Arm-PCR and iRepertoire HTBI primers produced the TCR beta libraries. Via MiXCR, TCRdb re-called the multiplex PCR reads, giving one row per CDR3 protein. The sample contains fewer than 600,000 distinct CDR3 sequences, about 20% of which appear only once. The sequencing here drew on peripheral blood mononuclear cells (PBMCs), taken when the disease was refractory, from a patient treated with antithyroid drugs. The sequence came from a female donor with Graves disease.

CDR3 amino acids: CASSHVGDSPLHF. CDR3 DNA: TGTGCCAGCAGTCATGTGGGGGATTCACCCCTCCACTTT. The chain recombines TRBV6-1 with TRBJ1-6, with D possibly being TRBD1 (5 bases). Germline CDR1 reads MNHNS; CDR2 reads SASEGT. This CDR3 is built from 13 residues. The ends were cut back, 5 bases at V and 8 bases at J, with 10 bases in the middle.